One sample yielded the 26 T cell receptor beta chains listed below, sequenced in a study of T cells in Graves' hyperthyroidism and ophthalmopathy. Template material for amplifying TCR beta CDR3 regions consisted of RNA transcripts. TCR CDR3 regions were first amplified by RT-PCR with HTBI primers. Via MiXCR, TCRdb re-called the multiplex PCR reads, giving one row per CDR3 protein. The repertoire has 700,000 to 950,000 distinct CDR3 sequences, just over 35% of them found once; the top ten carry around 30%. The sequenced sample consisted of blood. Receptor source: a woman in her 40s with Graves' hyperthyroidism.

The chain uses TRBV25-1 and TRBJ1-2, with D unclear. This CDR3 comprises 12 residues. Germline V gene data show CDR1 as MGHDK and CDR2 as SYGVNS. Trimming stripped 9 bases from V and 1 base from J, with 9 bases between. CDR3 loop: CARHPDNYGYTF. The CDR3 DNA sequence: TGTGCCAGACACCCGGATAACTATGGCTACACCTTC.

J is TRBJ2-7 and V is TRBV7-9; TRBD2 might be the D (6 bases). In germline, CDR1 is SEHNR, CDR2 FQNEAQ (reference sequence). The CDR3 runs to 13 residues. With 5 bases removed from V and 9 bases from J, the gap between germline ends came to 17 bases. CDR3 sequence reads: CASSRDLMEGQYF. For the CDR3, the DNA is TGTGCCAGCAGCCGTGACCTAATGGAGGGGCAGTACTTC.

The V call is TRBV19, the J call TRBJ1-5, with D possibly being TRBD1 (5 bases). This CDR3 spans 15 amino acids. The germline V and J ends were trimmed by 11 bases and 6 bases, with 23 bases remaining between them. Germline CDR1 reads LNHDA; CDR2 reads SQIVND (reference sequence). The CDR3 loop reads CAWSPPGGRVQPQHF. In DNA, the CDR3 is TGTGCCTGGAGTCCTCCGGGGGGACGAGTTCAGCCCCAGCATTTT.

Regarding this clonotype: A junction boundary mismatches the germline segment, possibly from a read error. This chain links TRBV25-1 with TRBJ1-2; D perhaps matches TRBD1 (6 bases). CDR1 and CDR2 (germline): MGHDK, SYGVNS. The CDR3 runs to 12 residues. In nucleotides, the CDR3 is TGTGCCAGCTTGGAAGGGGCCAGGGGCTACGCCTTC. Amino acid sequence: CASLEGARGYAF.

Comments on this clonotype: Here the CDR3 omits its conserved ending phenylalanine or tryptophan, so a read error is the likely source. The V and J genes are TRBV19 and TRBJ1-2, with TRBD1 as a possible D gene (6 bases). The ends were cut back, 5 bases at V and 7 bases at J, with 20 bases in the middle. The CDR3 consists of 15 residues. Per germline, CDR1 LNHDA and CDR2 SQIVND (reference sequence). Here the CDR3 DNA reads TGTGCCAGTAGTCCTACGGACGTCGGGGGGCCTGGCTACACCCTC. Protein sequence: CASSPTDVGGPGYTL.

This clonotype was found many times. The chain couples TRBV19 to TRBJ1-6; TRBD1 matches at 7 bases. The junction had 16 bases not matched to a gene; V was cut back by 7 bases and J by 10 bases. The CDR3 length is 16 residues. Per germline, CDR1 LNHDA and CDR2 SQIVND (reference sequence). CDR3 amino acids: CASTDRVWGTESPLHF. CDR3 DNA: TGTGCCAGTACCGACAGGGTGTGGGGGACTGAGTCACCCCTCCACTTT.

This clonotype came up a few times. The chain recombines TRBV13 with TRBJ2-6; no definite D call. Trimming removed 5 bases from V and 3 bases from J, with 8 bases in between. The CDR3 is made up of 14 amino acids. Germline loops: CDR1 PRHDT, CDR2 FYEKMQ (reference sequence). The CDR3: CASSQAGGANVLTF. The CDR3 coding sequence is TGTGCCAGCAGCCAAGCCGGTGGGGCCAACGTCCTGACTTTC.

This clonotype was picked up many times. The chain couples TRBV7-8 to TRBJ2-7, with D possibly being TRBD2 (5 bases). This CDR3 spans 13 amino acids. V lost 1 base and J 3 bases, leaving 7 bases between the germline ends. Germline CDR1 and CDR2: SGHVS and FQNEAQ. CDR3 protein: CASSLVRGYEQYF. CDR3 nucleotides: TGTGCCAGCAGCTTAGTTCGGGGCTACGAGCAGTACTTC.

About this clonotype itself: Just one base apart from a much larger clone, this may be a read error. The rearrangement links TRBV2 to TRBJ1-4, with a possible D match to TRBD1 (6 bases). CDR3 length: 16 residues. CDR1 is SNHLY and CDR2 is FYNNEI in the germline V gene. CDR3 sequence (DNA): TGTGCCAGCAGTGAAGACAGGGACGGGGGTTATGAAAAACTGCTTTTT. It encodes CASSEDRDGGYEKLLF.

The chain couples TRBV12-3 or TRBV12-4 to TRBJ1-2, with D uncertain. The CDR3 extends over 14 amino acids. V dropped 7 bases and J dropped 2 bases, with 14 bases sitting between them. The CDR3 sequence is CASTPRTKNYGYTF. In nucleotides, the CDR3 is TGTGCCAGCACCCCCCGGACCAAAAACTATGGCTACACCTTC.

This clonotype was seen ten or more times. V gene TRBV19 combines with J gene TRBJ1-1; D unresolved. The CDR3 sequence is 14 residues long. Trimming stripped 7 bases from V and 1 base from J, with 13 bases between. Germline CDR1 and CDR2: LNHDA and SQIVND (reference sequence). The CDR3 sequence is CASIHLGPNTEAFF. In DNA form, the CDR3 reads TGTGCCAGTATTCACCTCGGCCCGAACACTGAAGCTTTCTTT.

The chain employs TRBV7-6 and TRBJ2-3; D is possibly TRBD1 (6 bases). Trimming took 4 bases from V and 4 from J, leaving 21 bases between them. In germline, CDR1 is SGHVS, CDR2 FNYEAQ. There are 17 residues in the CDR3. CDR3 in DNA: TGTGCCAGCAGCTCCCCCGAGGGGGTGGCCGAGGCAGATACGCAGTATTTT. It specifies CASSSPEGVAEADTQYF.

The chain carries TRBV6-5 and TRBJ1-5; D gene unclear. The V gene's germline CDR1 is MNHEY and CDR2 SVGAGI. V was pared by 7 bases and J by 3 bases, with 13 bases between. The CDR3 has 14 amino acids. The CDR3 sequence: CASKANNHNQPQHF. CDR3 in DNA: TGTGCCAGCAAAGCCAACAATCACAATCAGCCCCAGCATTTT.

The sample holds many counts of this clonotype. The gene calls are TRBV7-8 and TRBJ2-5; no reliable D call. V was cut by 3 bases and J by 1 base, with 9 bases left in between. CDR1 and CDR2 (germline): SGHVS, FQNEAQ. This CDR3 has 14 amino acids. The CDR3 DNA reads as TGTGCCAGCAGCTTTTCGCAGTCCCAAGAGACCCAGTACTTC. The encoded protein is CASSFSQSQETQYF.

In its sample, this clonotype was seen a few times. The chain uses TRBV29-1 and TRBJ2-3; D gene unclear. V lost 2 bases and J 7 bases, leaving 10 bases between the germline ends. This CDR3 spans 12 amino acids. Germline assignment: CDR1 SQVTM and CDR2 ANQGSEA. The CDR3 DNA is TGCAGCGTTGAAATTATGGGAAATACGCAGTATTTT. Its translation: CSVEIMGNTQYF.

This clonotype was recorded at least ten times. CDR3 loop: CASSATGTRYGYTF. Here the CDR3 DNA reads TGTGCCAGCAGTGCTACGGGGACCCGGTATGGCTACACCTTC. The chain combines TRBV7-9 with TRBJ1-2, with D possibly TRBD1 on 5 matching bases. Trimming took off 6 bases at V and 5 bases at J, with 16 bases between the two ends. Germline V CDR1 and CDR2: SEHNR, FQNEAQ (reference sequence). CDR3 length: 14 amino acids.

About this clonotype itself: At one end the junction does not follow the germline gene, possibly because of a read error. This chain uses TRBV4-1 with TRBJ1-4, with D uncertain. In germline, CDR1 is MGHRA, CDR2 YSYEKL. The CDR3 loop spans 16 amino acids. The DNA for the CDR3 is TGCGCCAGCAGCCAATCCATTGCTGCAACTCATGAAAAACTGTTTTTT. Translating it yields CASSQSIAATHEKLFF.

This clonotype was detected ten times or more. CDR3 loop: CSARDWAVQETQYF. CDR3 bases: TGCAGTGCTAGAGATTGGGCGGTCCAAGAGACCCAGTACTTC. V usage is TRBV20-1 and J usage is TRBJ2-5; D is unresolved. Between the trimmed V and J ends, which lost 0 bases and 1 base, there was a span of 9 bases. This CDR3 is 14 amino acids long. Germline CDR1 DFQATT, CDR2 SNEGSKA (reference sequence).

The DNA for the CDR3 is TGTGCCACCAGCAGAGATTTCGACCGCAACACAGATACGCAGTATTTT. Translated, it gives CATSRDFDRNTDTQYF. The chain combines TRBV15 with TRBJ2-3; D gene ambiguous. The CDR3 extends over 16 amino acids. The germline V gene encodes CDR1 LNHNV and CDR2 YYDKDF (reference sequence). V lost 0 bases to trimming and J lost 2 bases, with 12 bases between them.

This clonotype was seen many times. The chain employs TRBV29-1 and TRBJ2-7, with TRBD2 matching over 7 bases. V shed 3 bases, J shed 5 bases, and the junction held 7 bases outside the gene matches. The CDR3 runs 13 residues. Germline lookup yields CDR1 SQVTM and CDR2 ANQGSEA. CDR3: CSVERGKPHEQYF. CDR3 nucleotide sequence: TGCAGCGTTGAGCGGGGGAAGCCCCACGAGCAGTACTTC.

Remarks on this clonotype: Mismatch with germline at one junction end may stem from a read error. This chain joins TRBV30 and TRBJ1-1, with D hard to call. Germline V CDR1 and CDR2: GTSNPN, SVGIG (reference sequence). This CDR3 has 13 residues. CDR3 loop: CAWRGGMNTEAFF. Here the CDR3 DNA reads TGTGCCTGGCGGGGAGGGATGAACACTGAAGCCTTCTTT.

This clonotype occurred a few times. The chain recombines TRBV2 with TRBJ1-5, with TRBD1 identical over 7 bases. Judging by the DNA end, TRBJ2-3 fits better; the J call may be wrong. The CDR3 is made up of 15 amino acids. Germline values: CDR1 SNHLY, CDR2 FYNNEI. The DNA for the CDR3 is TGTGCCAGCAGATCGGGACAGTATAGCAATCAGCCCCAGTATTTT. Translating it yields CASRSGQYSNQPQYF.

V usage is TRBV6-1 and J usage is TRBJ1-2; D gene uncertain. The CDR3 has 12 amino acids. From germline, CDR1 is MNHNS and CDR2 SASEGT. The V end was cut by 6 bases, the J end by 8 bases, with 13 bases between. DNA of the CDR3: TGTGCCAGCAGAGAGCATCACCTCGGCTACACCTTC. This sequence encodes CASREHHLGYTF.

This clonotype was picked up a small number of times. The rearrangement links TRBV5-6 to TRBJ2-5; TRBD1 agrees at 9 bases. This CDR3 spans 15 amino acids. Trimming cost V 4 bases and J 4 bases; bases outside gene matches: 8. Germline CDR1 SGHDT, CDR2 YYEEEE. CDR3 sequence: CASSPLDRGGETQYF. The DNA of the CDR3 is TGTGCCAGCAGCCCTCTTGACAGGGGGGGAGAGACCCAGTACTTC. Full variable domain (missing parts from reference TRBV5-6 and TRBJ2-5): DAGVTQSPTHLIKTRGQQVTLRCSPKSGHDTVSWYQQALGQGPQFIFQYYEEEERQRGNFPDRFSGHQFPNYSSELNVNALLLGDSALYLCASSPLDRGGETQYFGPGTRLLVL.

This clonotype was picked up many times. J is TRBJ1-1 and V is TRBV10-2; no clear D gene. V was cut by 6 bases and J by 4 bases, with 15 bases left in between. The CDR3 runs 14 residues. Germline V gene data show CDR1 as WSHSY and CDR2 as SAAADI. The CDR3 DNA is TGCGCCAGCAGCCTGGGTTTTGTGAGCACTGAAGCTTTCTTT. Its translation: CASSLGFVSTEAFF.

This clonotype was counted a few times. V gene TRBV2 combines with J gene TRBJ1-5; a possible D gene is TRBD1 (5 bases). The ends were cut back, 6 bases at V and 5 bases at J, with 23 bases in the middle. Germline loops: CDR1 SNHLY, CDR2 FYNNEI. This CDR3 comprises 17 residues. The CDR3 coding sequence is TGTGCCAGCAGAACTACTGCCGGGGCCCGCCCTGATCAGCCCCAGCATTTT. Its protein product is CASRTTAGARPDQPQHF.